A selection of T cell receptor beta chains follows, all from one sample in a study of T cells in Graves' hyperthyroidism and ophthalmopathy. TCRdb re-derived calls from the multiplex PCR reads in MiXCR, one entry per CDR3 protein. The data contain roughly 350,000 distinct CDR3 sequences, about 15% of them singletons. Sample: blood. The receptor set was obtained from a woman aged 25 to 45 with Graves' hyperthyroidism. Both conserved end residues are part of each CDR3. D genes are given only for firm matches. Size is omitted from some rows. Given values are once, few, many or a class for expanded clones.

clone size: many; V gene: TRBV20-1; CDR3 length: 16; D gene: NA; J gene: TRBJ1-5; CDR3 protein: CSAGASGARSNQPQHF; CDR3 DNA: TGCAGTGCGGGGGCGTCGGGGGCGCGGAGCAATCAGCCCCAGCATTTT
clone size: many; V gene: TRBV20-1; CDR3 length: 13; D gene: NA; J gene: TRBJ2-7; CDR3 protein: CSASGNRAYEQYF; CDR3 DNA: TGCAGTGCTAGCGGTAACAGGGCCTACGAGCAGTACTTC
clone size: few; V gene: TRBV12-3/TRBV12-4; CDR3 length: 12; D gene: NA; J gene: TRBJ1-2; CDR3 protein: CASIWGGQGYTF; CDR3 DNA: TGTGCCAGCATCTGGGGGGGGCAAGGCTACACCTTC
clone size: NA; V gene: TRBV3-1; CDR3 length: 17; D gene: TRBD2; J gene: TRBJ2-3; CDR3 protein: CASSLLGTSGGADTQYF; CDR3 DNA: TGTGCCAGCAGCCTCCTCGGCACTAGCGGGGGGGCAGATACGCAGTATTTT
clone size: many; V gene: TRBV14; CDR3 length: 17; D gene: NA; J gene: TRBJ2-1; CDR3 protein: CASSHPRQGSTGNEQFF; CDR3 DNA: TGTGCCAGCAGCCACCCTCGGCAGGGGTCAACGGGGAATGAGCAGTTCTTC
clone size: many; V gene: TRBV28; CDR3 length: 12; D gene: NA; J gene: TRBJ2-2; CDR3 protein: CATPDGTGELFF; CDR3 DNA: TGTGCCACCCCCGATGGCACCGGGGAGCTGTTTTTT
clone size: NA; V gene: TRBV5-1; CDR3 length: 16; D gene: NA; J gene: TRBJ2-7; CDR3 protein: CASSVLGSPIDYEQYF; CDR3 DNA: TGCGCCAGCAGCGTGTTAGGGTCCCCCATTGATTACGAGCAGTACTTC
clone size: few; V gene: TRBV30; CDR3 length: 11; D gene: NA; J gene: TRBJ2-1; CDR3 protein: CAWSSSGEQFF; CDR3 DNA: TGTGCCTGGAGTAGCTCGGGTGAGCAGTTCTTC
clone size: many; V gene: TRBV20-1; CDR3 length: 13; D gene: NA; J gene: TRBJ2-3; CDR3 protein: CSASVGGTDTQYF; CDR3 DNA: TGCAGTGCTAGTGTGGGTGGCACAGATACGCAGTATTTT
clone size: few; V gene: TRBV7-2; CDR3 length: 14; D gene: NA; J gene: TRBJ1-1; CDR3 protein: CASSLSLGNTEAFF; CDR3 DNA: TGTGCCAGCAGCTTAAGCCTCGGAAACACTGAAGCTTTCTTT
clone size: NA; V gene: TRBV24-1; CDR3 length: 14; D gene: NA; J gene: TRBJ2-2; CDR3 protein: CATAGLPNTGELFF; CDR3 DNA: TGTGCCACCGCGGGACTTCCTAACACCGGGGAGCTGTTTTTT
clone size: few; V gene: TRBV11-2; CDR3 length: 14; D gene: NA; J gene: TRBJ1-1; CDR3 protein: CASSLRDTLARAFF; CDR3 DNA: TGTGCCAGCAGCCTCCGGGACACTTTGGCGAGAGCTTTCTTT
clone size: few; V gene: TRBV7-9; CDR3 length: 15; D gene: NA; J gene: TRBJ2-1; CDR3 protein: CASSDPVGENNEQFF; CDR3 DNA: TGTGCCAGCAGCGACCCGGTGGGGGAAAACAATGAGCAGTTCTTC
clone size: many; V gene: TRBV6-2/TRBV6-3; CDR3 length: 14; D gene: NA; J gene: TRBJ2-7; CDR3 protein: CASKLGHKPYEQYF; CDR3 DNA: TGTGCCAGCAAGCTCGGACATAAACCCTACGAGCAGTACTTC
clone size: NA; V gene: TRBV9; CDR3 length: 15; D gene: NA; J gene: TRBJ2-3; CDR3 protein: CASSLTGVLADTQYF; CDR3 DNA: TGTGCCAGCAGCCTCACGGGAGTATTAGCAGATACGCAGTATTTT
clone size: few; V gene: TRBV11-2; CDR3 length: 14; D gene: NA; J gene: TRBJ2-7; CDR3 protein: CASSLRAPFYEQYF; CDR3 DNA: TGTGCCAGCAGCTTACGGGCTCCCTTCTACGAGCAGTACTTC
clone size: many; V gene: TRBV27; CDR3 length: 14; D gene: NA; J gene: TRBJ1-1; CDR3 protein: CASSRREGHTEAFF; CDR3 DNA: TGTGCCAGCAGTCGCCGGGAGGGCCACACTGAAGCTTTCTTT
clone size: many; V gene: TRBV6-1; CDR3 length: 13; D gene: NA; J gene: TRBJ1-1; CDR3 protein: CASSADRNTEAFF; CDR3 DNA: TGTGCCAGCAGTGCGGACAGGAACACTGAAGCTTTCTTT
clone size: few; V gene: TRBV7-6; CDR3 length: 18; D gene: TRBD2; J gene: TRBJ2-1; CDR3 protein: CASSSPPTKREGRNEQFF; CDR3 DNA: TGTGCCAGCAGCTCCCCACCCACTAAGCGGGAGGGCCGCAATGAGCAGTTCTTC
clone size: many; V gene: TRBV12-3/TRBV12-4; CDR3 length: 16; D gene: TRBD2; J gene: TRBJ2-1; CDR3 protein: CASSPRTSGNHNEQFF; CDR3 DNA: TGTGCCAGCAGTCCCCGGACTAGCGGGAACCACAATGAGCAGTTCTTC
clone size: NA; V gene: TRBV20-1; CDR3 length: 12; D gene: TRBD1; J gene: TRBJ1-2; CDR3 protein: CSVWTGGYGYTF; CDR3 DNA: TGCAGTGTCTGGACAGGGGGGTATGGCTACACCTTC
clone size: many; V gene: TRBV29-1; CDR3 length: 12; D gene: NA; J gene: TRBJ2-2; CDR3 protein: CSAPDNTGELFF; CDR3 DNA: TGCAGCGCCCCAGATAACACCGGGGAGCTGTTTTTT
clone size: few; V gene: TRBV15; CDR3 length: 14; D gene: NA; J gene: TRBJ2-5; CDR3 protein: CATSRPRDSETQYF; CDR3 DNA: TGTGCCACCAGCAGACCCAGGGATAGCGAGACCCAGTACTTC
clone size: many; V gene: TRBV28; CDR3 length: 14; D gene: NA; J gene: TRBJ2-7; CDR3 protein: CASSFVADTYEQYF; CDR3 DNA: TGTGCCAGCAGTTTCGTCGCCGATACCTACGAGCAGTACTTC
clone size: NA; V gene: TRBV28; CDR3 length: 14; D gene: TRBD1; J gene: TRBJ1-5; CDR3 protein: CASRPGTGVWPQHF; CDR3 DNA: TGTGCCAGCAGACCAGGGACAGGGGTATGGCCCCAGCATTTT
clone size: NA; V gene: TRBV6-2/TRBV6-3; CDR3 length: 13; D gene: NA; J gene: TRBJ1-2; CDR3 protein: CASSWPRGGGYTF; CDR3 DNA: TGTGCCAGCAGTTGGCCCAGGGGCGGTGGCTACACCTTC
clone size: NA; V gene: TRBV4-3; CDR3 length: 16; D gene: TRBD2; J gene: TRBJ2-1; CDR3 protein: CASSLELAGYYNEQFF; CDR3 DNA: TGCGCCAGCAGCCTAGAACTAGCGGGATATTACAATGAGCAGTTCTTC
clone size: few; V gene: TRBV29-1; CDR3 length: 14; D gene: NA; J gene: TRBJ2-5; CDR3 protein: CSVAGQALHETQYF; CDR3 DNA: TGCAGCGTGGCTGGCCAGGCGCTGCACGAGACCCAGTACTTC
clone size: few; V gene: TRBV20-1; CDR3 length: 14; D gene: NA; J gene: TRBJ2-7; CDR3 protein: CSATGPTLFYEQYF; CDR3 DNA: TGCAGTGCTACCGGACCCACATTGTTCTACGAGCAGTACTTC
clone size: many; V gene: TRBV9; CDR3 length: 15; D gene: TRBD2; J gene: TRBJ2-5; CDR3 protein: CASSVASGSGETQYF; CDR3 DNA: TGTGCCAGCAGCGTAGCTAGCGGGAGCGGTGAGACCCAGTACTTC